What follows are 4 T cell receptor beta chains derived from one specimen sequenced in a study of identical twins. TCRdb processed the 5' RACE reads anew with MiXCR; each CDR3 protein has one entry. The table shows over 550,000 distinct CDR3 sequences, with about 7.1% occurring only once. These records were also assigned to another study, of yellow fever vaccine responses in identical twins.

Sequencing input: PBMCs. These TCRs come from a woman in her late teens or twenties in good health.

This clonotype showed up just a few times. V gene TRBV20-1 combines with J gene TRBJ2-7, with unresolved D. Trimming took off 6 bases at V and 2 bases at J, with 11 bases between the two ends. The CDR3 extends over 12 amino acids. CDR1 and CDR2 (germline): DFQATT, SNEGSKA (reference sequence). The CDR3 DNA reads as TGCAGTGCGAAGAGGAGCACCTACGAGCAGTACTTC. Translating gives CSAKRSTYEQYF.

The J gene is TRBJ2-7, the V gene TRBV6-1; TRBD2 agrees at 7 bases. The CDR3 extends over 14 amino acids. The trim removed 3 bases at V and 2 bases at J, leaving 4 bases unmatched. Per the germline V gene, CDR1 is MNHNS and CDR2 is SASEGT. The CDR3 here is CASSEGGWTYEQYV. In nucleotides, the CDR3 is TGTGCCAGCAGTGAGGGAGGGTGGACCTACGAGCAGTACGTC.

This clonotype showed up just a few times. This rearrangement joins TRBV6-5 to TRBJ1-2; D might be TRBD1 (5 bases). CDR1 is MNHEY and CDR2 is SVGAGI in the germline V gene. This CDR3 region has 14 residues. Trimming removed 2 bases at V and 3 bases at J, with 10 bases between. The CDR3 DNA reads TGTGCCAGCAGTTACAGGGGAATAGACTATGGCTACACCTTC. Amino acids: CASSYRGIDYGYTF.

This clonotype was seen only a few times. The V call is TRBV3-1, the J call TRBJ1-4, with D perhaps matching TRBD1 (6 bases). Germline V gene lookup returns CDR1 LGHDT and CDR2 YNNKEL (reference sequence). With 5 bases removed from V and 2 bases from J, the gap between germline ends came to 15 bases. The CDR3 is 16 residues long. The CDR3 nucleotides read TGTGCCAGCAGCTCCCAGGGGAATAGGACTAATGAAAAACTGTTTTTT. This translates into CASSSQGNRTNEKLFF.